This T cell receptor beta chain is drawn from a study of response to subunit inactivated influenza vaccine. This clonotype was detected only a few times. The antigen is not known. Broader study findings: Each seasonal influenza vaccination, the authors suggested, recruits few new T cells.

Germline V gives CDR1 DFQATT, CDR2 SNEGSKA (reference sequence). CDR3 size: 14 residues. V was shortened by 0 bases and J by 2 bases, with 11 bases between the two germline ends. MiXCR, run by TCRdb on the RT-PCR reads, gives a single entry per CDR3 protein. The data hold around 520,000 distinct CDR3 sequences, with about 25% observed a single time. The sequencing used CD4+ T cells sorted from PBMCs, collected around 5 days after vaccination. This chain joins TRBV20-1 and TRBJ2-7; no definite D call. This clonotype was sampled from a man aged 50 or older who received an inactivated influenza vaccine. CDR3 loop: CSARDFDRTYEQYF. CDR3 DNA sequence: TGCAGTGCTAGAGATTTTGACCGAACCTACGAGCAGTACTTC.